Presented here are 19 T cell receptor beta chains from one specimen sequenced in a study of PD-1 blockade in classical Hodgkin lymphoma. Time point given: cycle 4 day 1 (C4D1), after 5 to 7 weeks of nivolumab. Every patient relapsed after autologous stem cell transplantation, and brentuximab vedotin exposure varied. Clones were read by immunoSEQ multiplex PCR, and TCRdb kept only the in-frame ones, dropping some. This table holds roughly 30,000 clones, approximately 85% found once. The sequenced sample was peripheral blood mononuclear cells (PBMCs), obtained before the fourth cycle of nivolumab. These receptors originate from a human donor with classical Hodgkin lymphoma.

This clone appeared a single time. The chain couples TRBV7-2 to TRBJ2-7, with D possibly TRBD2 on 6 matching bases. This CDR3 spans 13 amino acids. Germline loops: CDR1 SGHTA, CDR2 FQGNSA. V shed 5 bases and J shed 6 bases, with 14 bases lying between them. The CDR3 region is CASSLLRGPEQYV. The CDR3 coding sequence is TGTGCCAGCAGCCTCTTGCGGGGTCCCGAGCAGTACGTC.

J is TRBJ1-3 and V is TRBV7-6; 7 bases are shared with TRBD1. This CDR3 has 15 residues. The germline V gene encodes CDR1 SGHVS and CDR2 FNYEAQ. With V trimmed by 4 bases and J by 4 bases, 7 bases remained unmatched. The CDR3 DNA sequence: TGTGCCAGCAGCTATGACGGGACAGACGGAAACACCATATATTTT. As protein: CASSYDGTDGNTIYF.

This chain joins TRBV25-1 and TRBJ2-2; 7 positions match TRBD2. The V segment lost 3 bases and the J segment 5 bases; nucleotides outside the gene matches: 9. The CDR3 sequence is 16 residues long. The germline CDR1 and CDR2 sequences are MGHDK and SYGVNS. This CDR3 is CASSDMAGVGTGELFF. The CDR3 nucleotides read TGTGCCAGCAGTGATATGGCGGGGGTAGGGACCGGGGAGCTGTTTTTT.

This rearrangement joins TRBV6-5 to TRBJ1-1; D gene uncertain. The V end was cut by 2 bases, the J end by 6 bases, with 16 bases between. The CDR3 spans 15 residues. The V gene's germline CDR1 is MNHEY and CDR2 SVGAGI. The CDR3: CASSYGKVSQAEAFF. The CDR3, as DNA: TGTGCCAGCAGTTACGGGAAGGTCAGCCAGGCTGAAGCTTTCTTT.

J is TRBJ2-2 and V is TRBV27; no clear D. V was clipped by 4 bases and J by 3 bases, with 21 bases between them. The CDR3 consists of 18 residues. The germline gives CDR1 MNHEY, CDR2 SMNVEV (reference sequence). This chain's CDR3 is CASSWTAPRRGYTGELFF. The DNA of the CDR3 is TGTGCCAGCAGTTGGACCGCCCCCCGGCGTGGGTACACCGGGGAGCTGTTTTTT.

The chain links TRBV11-3 to TRBJ2-3, with 9 bases identical to TRBD2. CDR3 length: 16 residues. Germline CDR1 is SGHNT and CDR2 is YENEEA. V shed 6 bases and J 1 base; nucleotides not matched to a gene: 8. The CDR3 loop reads CASSLFSSGGTDTQYF. In DNA form, the CDR3 reads TGTGCCAGCAGTCTATTTTCTAGCGGGGGCACAGATACGCAGTATTTT.

Concerning this clone itself: The junction departs from germline at one end; a sequencing error may be responsible. This chain joins TRBV7-7 and TRBJ2-7; perhaps TRBD1 as D (5 bases). Per the germline V gene, CDR1 is SSHAT and CDR2 is FNYEAQ (reference sequence). The CDR3 totals 14 residues. The CDR3 DNA reads TGTGCTAGCAGCCCAGGGAAGGGCCTCTACGAGCAGTACTTC. This gives the protein CASSPGKGLYEQYF.

The rearrangement links TRBV11-2 to TRBJ2-2, with TRBD2 matching over 11 bases. CDR1 is SGHAT and CDR2 is FQNNGV in the germline V gene. The junction had 7 bases not matched to a gene; V was cut back by 5 bases and J by 5 bases. The CDR3 extends over 16 amino acids. The chain's CDR3 is CASSRPTSGSTGELFF. The CDR3, as DNA: TGTGCCAGCAGCCGACCTACTAGCGGGAGTACCGGGGAGCTGTTTTTT. The full variable domain, completed using reference TRBV11-2 and TRBJ2-2, is EAGVAQSPRYKIIEKRQSVAFWCNPISGHATLYWYQQILGQGPKLLIQFQNNGVVDDSQLPKDRFSAERLKGVDSTLKIQPAKLEDSAVYLCASSRPTSGSTGELFFGEGSRLTVL.

This chain connects TRBV18 to TRBJ2-5; D may correspond to TRBD1 or TRBD2 (5 bases each). This CDR3 is 13 amino acids long. The V end lost 2 bases, the J end lost 6 bases, and 10 bases lay between the germline ends. Germline V CDR1 and CDR2: KGHSH, LQKENI. The CDR3 nucleotides read TGTGCCAGCTCACCAATGGGGGTAAAGACCCAGTACTTC. This gives the protein CASSPMGVKTQYF.

The genes are TRBV5-4 and TRBJ1-4; D unclear. The V gene lost 5 bases and the J gene lost 0 bases, with 11 bases spanning the gap. The germline gives CDR1 SGHNT, CDR2 YYREEE (reference sequence). CDR3 size: 15 residues. In nucleotides, the CDR3 is TGTGCCAGCAGTCGTACGGCCGCAACTAATGAAAAACTGTTTTTT. Its protein product is CASSRTAATNEKLFF. Full variable domain (outside the CDR3, taken from reference TRBV5-4 and TRBJ1-4): ETGVTQSPTHLIKTRGQQVTLRCSSQSGHNTVSWYQQALGQGPQFIFQYYREEENGRGNFPPRFSGLQFPNYSSELNVNALELDDSALYLCASSRTAATNEKLFFGSGTQLSVL.

This clone appeared a single time. CDR3: CASSWTYSGGAGETQYF. CDR3 DNA: TGTGCCAGCAGCTGGACCTACAGCGGGGGGGCCGGGGAGACCCAGTACTTC. This rearrangement joins TRBV5-5 to TRBJ2-5, with 10 bases that match TRBD2. The trim removed 3 bases at V and 5 bases at J, leaving 13 bases unmatched. In germline, CDR1 is SGHKS, CDR2 YYEKEE (reference sequence). The CDR3 runs 17 residues.

This clone came up once. The chain carries TRBV28 and TRBJ2-7, with D unclear. Per the germline V gene, CDR1 is MDHEN and CDR2 is SYDVKM. The ends were cut back, 6 bases at V and 3 bases at J, with 15 bases in the middle. The length of the CDR3 is 14 residues. CDR3 sequence reads: CASSGTDVNYEQYF. CDR3 DNA: TGTGCCAGCAGCGGTACGGACGTTAACTACGAGCAGTACTTC. Looking up the rest from reference TRBV28 and TRBJ2-7 gives the full variable domain: DVKVTQSSRYLVKRTGEKVFLECVQDMDHENMFWYRQDPGLGLRLIYFSYDVKMKEKGDIPEGYSVSREKKERFSLILESASTNQTSMYLCASSGTDVNYEQYFGPGTRLTVT.

This clone was recorded only once. The rearrangement links TRBV7-9 to TRBJ1-1; 7 nucleotides agree with TRBD1. Per germline, CDR1 SEHNR and CDR2 FQNEAQ (reference sequence). V dropped 5 bases and J dropped 1; count of bases not matched to a gene: 7. This CDR3 region has 15 residues. This chain's CDR3 is CASSLLTGQNTEAFF. The CDR3 DNA reads TGTGCCAGCAGCCTCCTGACAGGGCAGAACACTGAAGCTTTCTTT.

This sequence joins TRBV9 and TRBJ1-6, with 9 bases that match TRBD1. CDR1 and CDR2 from the germline V gene are SGDLS and YYNGEE. Trimming removed 4 bases from V and 7 bases from J; junction bases left unmatched: 3. CDR3 length equals 14 residues. CDR3 in amino acids: CASSRTGVNSPLHF. The CDR3 coding sequence is TGTGCCAGCAGCCGGACAGGGGTCAATTCACCCCTCCACTTT.

This clone was recorded a few times. V and J are TRBV2 and TRBJ2-2, with 9 bases lining up with TRBD1. In germline, CDR1 is SNHLY, CDR2 FYNNEI. There are 13 residues in the CDR3. Trimming cost V 8 bases and J 8 bases; bases outside gene matches: 6. DNA of the CDR3: TGTGCCAGCTATACAGGGGGCGCTGGGGAGCTGTTTTTT. Translating it yields CASYTGGAGELFF.

This clone has just a few counts. Sequence at one end of the junction differs from germline and may be a read error. This chain joins TRBV7-9 and TRBJ2-5; TRBD2 aligns across 8 bases. The germline V gene has CDR1 SEHNR and CDR2 FQNEAQ (reference sequence). CDR3 size: 14 residues. The DNA for the CDR3 is TGTGCCAGCAGCCCCGGACTAGCTCAAGGGACCCAGTACTTC. Protein sequence: CASSPGLAQGTQYF.

The genes are TRBV6-4 and TRBJ2-1; possibly TRBD1 for D (6 bases). The CDR3 has 13 residues. V was trimmed by 3 bases and J by 8 bases, leaving 11 bases between them. CDR1 is MRHNA and CDR2 is SNTAGT in the germline V gene. CDR3 in amino acids: CASSELGADEQFF. CDR3 bases: TGTGCCAGCAGTGAATTGGGGGCGGATGAGCAGTTCTTC.

The chain is built from TRBV2 and TRBJ2-3; no clear D. The ends were cut back, 7 bases at V and 4 bases at J, with 15 bases in the middle. The germline gives CDR1 SNHLY, CDR2 FYNNEI. This CDR3 is built from 14 residues. This CDR3 is CASNRALWADTQYF. CDR3 DNA: TGTGCCAGCAACCGGGCCCTGTGGGCAGATACGCAGTATTTT.

The CDR3 protein is CASSYGLAGEQYF. The DNA for the CDR3 is TGTGCCAGCAGTTACGGACTAGCGGGAGAGCAGTACTTC. The V gene is TRBV6-5, the J gene TRBJ2-7; 12 bases line up with TRBD2. V trimming: 2 bases; J trimming: 7 bases; junction bases outside the gene matches: 0. The CDR3 extends over 13 amino acids. CDR1 and CDR2 (germline): MNHEY, SVGAGI.